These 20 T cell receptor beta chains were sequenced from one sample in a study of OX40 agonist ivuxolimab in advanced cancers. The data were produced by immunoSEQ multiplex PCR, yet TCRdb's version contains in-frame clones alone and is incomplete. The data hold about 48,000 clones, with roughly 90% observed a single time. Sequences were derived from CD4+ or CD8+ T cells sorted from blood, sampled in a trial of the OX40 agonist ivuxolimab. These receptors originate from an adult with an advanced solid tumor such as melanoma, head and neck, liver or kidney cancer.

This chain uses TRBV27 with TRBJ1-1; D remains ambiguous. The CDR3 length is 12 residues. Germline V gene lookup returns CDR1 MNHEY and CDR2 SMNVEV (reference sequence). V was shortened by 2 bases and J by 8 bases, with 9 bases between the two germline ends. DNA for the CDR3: TGTGCCAGCAGTTTAATCGGGAGGGAAGCTTTCTTT. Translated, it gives CASSLIGREAFF.

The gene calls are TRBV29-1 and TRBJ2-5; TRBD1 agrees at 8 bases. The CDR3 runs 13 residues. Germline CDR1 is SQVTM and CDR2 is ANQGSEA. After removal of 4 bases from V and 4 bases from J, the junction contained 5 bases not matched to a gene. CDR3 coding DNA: TGCAGCGTTGGGGACAGGTTAAGAGAGACCCAGTACTTC. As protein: CSVGDRLRETQYF.

The CDR3 loop reads CASSVGTGDYEQYF. In DNA, the CDR3 is TGTGCCAGCAGCGTCGGGACAGGGGACTACGAGCAGTACTTC. The V call is TRBV9, the J call TRBJ2-7; 10 bases are shared with TRBD1. J was trimmed by 3 bases and V by 2 bases; bases with no gene match: 2. The CDR3 covers 14 residues. Germline lookup yields CDR1 SGDLS and CDR2 YYNGEE.

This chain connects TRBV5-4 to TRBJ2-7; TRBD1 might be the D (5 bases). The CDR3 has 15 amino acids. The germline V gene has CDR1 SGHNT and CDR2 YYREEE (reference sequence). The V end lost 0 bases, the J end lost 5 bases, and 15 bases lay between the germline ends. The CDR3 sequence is CASSLAQGSVHEQYF. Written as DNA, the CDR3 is TGTGCCAGCAGCTTGGCCCAGGGTTCCGTCCACGAGCAGTACTTC.

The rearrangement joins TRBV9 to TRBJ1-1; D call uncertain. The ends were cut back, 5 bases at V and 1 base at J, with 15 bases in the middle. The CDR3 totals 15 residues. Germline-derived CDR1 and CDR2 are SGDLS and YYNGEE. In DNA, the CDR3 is TGTGCCAGCAGACCGACGAGTGGGTGGAACACTGAAGCTTTCTTT. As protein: CASRPTSGWNTEAFF.

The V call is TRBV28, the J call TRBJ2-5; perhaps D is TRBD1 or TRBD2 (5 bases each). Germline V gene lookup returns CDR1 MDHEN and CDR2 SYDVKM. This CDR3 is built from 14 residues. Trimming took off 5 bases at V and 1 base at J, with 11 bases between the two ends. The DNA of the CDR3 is TGTGCCAGCAGTGTGCCTGGGGGCCAAGAGACCCAGTACTTC. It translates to CASSVPGGQETQYF.

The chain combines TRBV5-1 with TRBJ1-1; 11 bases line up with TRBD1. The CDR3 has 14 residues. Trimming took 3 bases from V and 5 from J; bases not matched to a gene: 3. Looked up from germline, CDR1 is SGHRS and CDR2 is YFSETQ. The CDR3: CASSWGQGETEAFF. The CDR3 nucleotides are TGCGCCAGCAGCTGGGGACAGGGGGAAACTGAAGCTTTCTTT.

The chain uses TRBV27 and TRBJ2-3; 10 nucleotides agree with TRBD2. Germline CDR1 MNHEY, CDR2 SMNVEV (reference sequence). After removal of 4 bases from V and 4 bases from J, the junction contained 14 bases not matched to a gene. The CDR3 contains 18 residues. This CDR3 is CASSSLPPPLAGADTQYF. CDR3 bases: TGTGCCAGCAGTTCTCTACCCCCCCCGCTAGCGGGAGCAGATACGCAGTATTTT.

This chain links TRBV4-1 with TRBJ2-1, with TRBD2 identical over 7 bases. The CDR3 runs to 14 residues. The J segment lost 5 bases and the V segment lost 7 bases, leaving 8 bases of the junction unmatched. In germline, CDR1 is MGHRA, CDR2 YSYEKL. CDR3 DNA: TGCGCCAGCAATCTGGGCGGGGGTGACAATGAGCAGTTCTTC. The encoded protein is CASNLGGGDNEQFF.

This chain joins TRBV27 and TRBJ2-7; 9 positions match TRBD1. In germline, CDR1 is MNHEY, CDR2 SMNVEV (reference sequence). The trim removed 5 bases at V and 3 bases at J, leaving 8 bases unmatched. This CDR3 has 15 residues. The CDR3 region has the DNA TGTGCCAGCAGTGAGTCCGGGGACAGGGTCTACGAGCAGTACTTC. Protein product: CASSESGDRVYEQYF.

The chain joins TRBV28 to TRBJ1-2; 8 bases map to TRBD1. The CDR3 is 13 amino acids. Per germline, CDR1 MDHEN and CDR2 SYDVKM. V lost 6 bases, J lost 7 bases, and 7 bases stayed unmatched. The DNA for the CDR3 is TGTGCCAGCAGCTTTGGGACAGGCTCTGGCTACACCTTC. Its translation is CASSFGTGSGYTF.

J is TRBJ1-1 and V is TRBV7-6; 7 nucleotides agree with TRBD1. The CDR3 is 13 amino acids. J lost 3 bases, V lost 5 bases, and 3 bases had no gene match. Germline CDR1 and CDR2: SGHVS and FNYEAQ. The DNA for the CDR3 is TGTGCCAGCAGCCTAGACAGGGACACTGAAGCTTTCTTT. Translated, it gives CASSLDRDTEAFF. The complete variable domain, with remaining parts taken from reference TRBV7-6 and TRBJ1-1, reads GAGVSQSPRYKVTKRGQDVALRCDPISGHVSLYWYRQALGQGPEFLTYFNYEAQQDKSGLPNDRFSAERPEGSISTLTIQRTEQRDSAMYRCASSLDRDTEAFFGQGTRLTVV.

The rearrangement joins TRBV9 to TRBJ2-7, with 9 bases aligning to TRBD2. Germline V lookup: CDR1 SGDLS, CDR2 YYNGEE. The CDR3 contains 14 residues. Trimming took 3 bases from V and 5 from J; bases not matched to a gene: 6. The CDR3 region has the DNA TGTGCCAGCAGCGAGAGCGGGAGGAGCGACGAGCAGTACTTC. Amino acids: CASSESGRSDEQYF. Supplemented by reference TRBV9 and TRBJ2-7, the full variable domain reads DSGVTQTPKHLITATGQRVTLRCSPRSGDLSVYWYQQSLDQGLQFLIQYYNGEERAKGNILERFSAQQFPDLHSELNLSSLELGDSALYFCASSESGRSDEQYFGPGTRLTVT.

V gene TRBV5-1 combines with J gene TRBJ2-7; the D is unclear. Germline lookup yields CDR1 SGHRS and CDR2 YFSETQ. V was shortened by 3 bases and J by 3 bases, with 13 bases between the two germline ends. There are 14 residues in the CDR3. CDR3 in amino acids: CASSYRAAHYEQYF. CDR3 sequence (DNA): TGCGCCAGCAGCTATAGAGCAGCCCACTACGAGCAGTACTTC.

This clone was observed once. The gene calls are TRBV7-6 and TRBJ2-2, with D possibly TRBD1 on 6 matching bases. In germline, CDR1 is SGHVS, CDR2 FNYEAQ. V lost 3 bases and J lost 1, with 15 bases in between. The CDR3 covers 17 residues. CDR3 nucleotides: TGTGCCAGCAGCTTGTGGTTGGGGGCTTTGAACACCGGGGAGCTGTTTTTT. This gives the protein CASSLWLGALNTGELFF.

In DNA form, the CDR3 reads TGTGCCAGCAGACAACAGGTTGAGCAGTTCTTC. As protein: CASRQQVEQFF. The gene calls are TRBV7-2 and TRBJ2-1, with D perhaps TRBD1 (5 bases). Germline CDR1 is SGHTA and CDR2 is FQGNSA. This CDR3 has 11 amino acids. Trimming cost V 6 bases and J 9 bases, with 9 bases left between them.

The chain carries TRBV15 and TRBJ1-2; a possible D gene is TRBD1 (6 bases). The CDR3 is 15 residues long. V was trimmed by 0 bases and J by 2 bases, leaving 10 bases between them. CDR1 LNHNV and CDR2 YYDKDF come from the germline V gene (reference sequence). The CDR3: CATSRDWTENYGYTF. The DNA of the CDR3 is TGTGCCACCAGCAGAGATTGGACAGAAAACTATGGCTACACCTTC.

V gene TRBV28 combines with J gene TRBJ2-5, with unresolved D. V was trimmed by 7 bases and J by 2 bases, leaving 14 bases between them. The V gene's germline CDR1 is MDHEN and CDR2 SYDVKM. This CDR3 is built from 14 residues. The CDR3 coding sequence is TGTGCCAGCAACCCCGATACTTCGCAAGAGACCCAGTACTTC. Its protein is CASNPDTSQETQYF.

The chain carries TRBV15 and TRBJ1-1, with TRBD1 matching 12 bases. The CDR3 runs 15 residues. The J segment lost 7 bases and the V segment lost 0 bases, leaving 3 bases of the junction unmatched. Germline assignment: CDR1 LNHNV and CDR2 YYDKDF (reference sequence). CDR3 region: CATSREGQGAFEAFF. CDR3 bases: TGTGCCACCAGCAGAGAGGGACAGGGGGCATTTGAAGCTTTCTTT. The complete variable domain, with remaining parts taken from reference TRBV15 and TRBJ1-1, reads DAMVIQNPRYQVTQFGKPVTLSCSQTLNHNVMYWYQQKSSQAPKLLFHYYDKDFNNEADTPDNFQSRRPNTSFCFLDIRSPGLGDTAMYLCATSREGQGAFEAFFGQGTRLTVV.

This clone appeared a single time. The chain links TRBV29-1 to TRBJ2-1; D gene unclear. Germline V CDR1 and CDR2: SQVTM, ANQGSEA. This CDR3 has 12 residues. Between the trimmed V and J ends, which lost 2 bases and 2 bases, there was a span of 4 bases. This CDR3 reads CSVEPPYNEQFF. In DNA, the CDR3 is TGCAGCGTTGAACCTCCCTACAATGAGCAGTTCTTC.